The 32 T cell receptor beta chains reported below all come from one sample, sequenced in a study of T cell repertoires in cytomegalovirus infection. From the reads, TCRdb called clonotypes with MiXCR, one entry per CDR3 protein. The data hold a few hundred thousand distinct CDR3 sequences, with 25% to 35% observed a single time. Antigen specificity for these receptors is unknown. The material was cultured PBMCs, obtained from culture after CMV antigen stimulation. These receptors were taken from a human donor in good health (CMV status not recorded). Some clones in this sample may be carry-over from other donors' samples.

This chain links TRBV7-2 with TRBJ2-7; 10 bases align to TRBD2. The CDR3 totals 16 residues. Looked up from germline, CDR1 is SGHTA and CDR2 is FQGNSA. V lost 1 base to trimming and J lost 4 bases; unmatched junction nucleotides: 7. The CDR3 loop reads CASSLESAGGPYEQYV. The CDR3 nucleotides read TGTGCCAGCAGCTTAGAATCAGCGGGAGGGCCATACGAGCAGTACGTC.

The chain recombines TRBV28 with TRBJ1-4, with D possibly matching TRBD1 (6 bases). Germline CDR1 is MDHEN and CDR2 is SYDVKM. V lost 7 bases, J lost 5 bases, and 17 bases lay in between. The CDR3 consists of 15 residues. The CDR3 region is CASIRDTAENEKLFF. DNA for the CDR3: TGTGCCAGCATTCGGGACACGGCTGAGAATGAAAAACTGTTTTTT.

This clonotype was detected once. CDR3 residues: CASSYTSVADTQYF. CDR3 in DNA: TGTGCCAGCAGTTACACCTCAGTGGCAGATACGCAGTATTTT. This chain joins TRBV6-6 and TRBJ2-3; the D is unclear. The CDR3 is made up of 14 amino acids. Germline lookup yields CDR1 MNHNY and CDR2 SVGAGI (reference sequence). The germline V and J ends were trimmed by 2 bases and 4 bases, with 10 bases remaining between them.

V is TRBV5-4 and J is TRBJ2-3, with 8 bases lining up with TRBD2. CDR3 length: 18 amino acids. Germline V gene sequence: CDR1 SGHNT, CDR2 YYREEE (reference sequence). J gave up 2 bases and V 0 bases, and 11 bases lay outside the gene matches. CDR3 region: CASSLGAGGGSLTDTQYF. CDR3 in DNA: TGTGCCAGCAGCTTGGGGGCGGGGGGCGGGAGCCTCACAGATACGCAGTATTTT.

The chain uses TRBV19 and TRBJ2-2; tentative D call: TRBD1 (5 bases). Trimming took off 1 base at V and 4 bases at J, with 10 bases between the two ends. Germline CDR1 and CDR2: LNHDA and SQIVND (reference sequence). The CDR3 runs 15 residues. CDR3 sequence (DNA): TGTGCCAGTAGTATAGGCAGGGCTTTCACCGGGGAGCTGTTTTTT. Translation gives CASSIGRAFTGELFF. Based on the CDR3 plus reference TRBV19 and TRBJ2-2, the full variable domain is DGGITQSPKYLFRKEGQNVTLSCEQNLNHDAMYWYRQDPGQGLRLIYYSQIVNDFQKGDIAEGYSVSREKKESFPLTVTSAQKNPTAFYLCASSIGRAFTGELFFGEGSRLTVL.

This clonotype showed up just a few times. This sequence joins TRBV6-5 and TRBJ2-7, with 7 bases aligning to TRBD2. The CDR3 is 14 amino acids. Germline-derived CDR1 and CDR2 are MNHEY and SVGAGI. The J segment lost 4 bases and the V segment lost 0 bases, leaving 3 bases of the junction unmatched. CDR3 amino acids: CASSYSGGMYEQYF. CDR3 bases: TGTGCCAGCAGTTACTCCGGGGGGATGTACGAGCAGTACTTC.

This chain joins TRBV7-6 and TRBJ2-7, with 9 positions matching TRBD1. The ends lost 7 bases at V and 2 bases at J; junction bases unmatched: 9. Germline lookup yields CDR1 SGHVS and CDR2 FNYEAQ. The CDR3 length is 15 residues. Here the CDR3 reads CASTLWGQGPYEQYF. In DNA, the CDR3 is TGTGCCAGCACTCTATGGGGACAGGGACCCTACGAGCAGTACTTC.

This clonotype was counted only a few times. J is TRBJ2-4 and V is TRBV29-1; 9 nucleotides agree with TRBD2. From germline, CDR1 is SQVTM and CDR2 ANQGSEA. CDR3 size: 15 residues. The junction had 5 bases not matched to a gene; V was cut back by 3 bases and J by 2 bases. The CDR3 reads CSVDTAGGTKNIQYF. CDR3 coding DNA: TGCAGCGTTGATACTGCGGGAGGGACCAAAAACATTCAGTACTTC.

This clonotype was seen more than once but under ten times. The chain has TRBV7-6 and TRBJ2-1; a possible D gene is TRBD1 (5 bases). From germline, CDR1 is SGHVS and CDR2 FNYEAQ. The CDR3 spans 14 residues. V was shortened by 2 bases and J by 8 bases, with 13 bases between the two germline ends. The CDR3 spells CASSLRGLRDEQFF. In DNA form, the CDR3 reads TGTGCCAGCAGCTTAAGGGGCTTACGCGATGAGCAGTTCTTC.

The chain employs TRBV15 and TRBJ1-3, with D maybe TRBD1 (5 bases). This CDR3 is 17 amino acids long. Germline V gene data show CDR1 as LNHNV and CDR2 as YYDKDF (reference sequence). Trimming removed 0 bases at V and 4 bases at J, with 16 bases between. This chain's CDR3 is CATSRDPQGGLGNTIYF. CDR3 DNA: TGTGCCACCAGCAGAGATCCGCAGGGAGGCCTCGGAAACACCATATATTTT.

This clonotype came up a few times. The CDR3 nucleotides are TGTGCCAGCAGCTTATGGGTTAGCGGGAGGGCCTTCTACAATGAGCAGTTCTTC. It is translated as CASSLWVSGRAFYNEQFF. The chain carries TRBV7-6 and TRBJ2-1, with 11 nucleotides matching TRBD2. This CDR3 is built from 18 residues. The germline V gene encodes CDR1 SGHVS and CDR2 FNYEAQ. V shed 2 bases, J shed 3 bases, and the junction held 9 bases outside the gene matches.

The chain carries TRBV19 and TRBJ1-3; D not certain. Germline CDR1 and CDR2: LNHDA and SQIVND (reference sequence). Trimming cost V 5 bases and J 1 base, with 12 bases left between them. CDR3 length: 15 amino acids. The CDR3 loop reads CASSLPRGSGNTIYF. In nucleotides, the CDR3 is TGTGCCAGTAGTCTCCCCCGCGGATCTGGAAACACCATATATTTT.

As to this clonotype: This clone may be a read error of a much larger clone one base away. This chain uses TRBV27 with TRBJ1-6, with unresolved D. V lost 4 bases, J lost 3 bases, and 16 bases lay in between. From germline, CDR1 is MNHEY and CDR2 SMNVEV (reference sequence). The CDR3 has 17 amino acids. The DNA of the CDR3 is TGTGCCAGCAGTTCGGTCGAACTCAGCTTCTATAATTCACCCCTCCACTTT. Residues: CASSSVELSFYNSPLHF.

This clonotype showed up just once. The CDR3 DNA reads as TGTGCCAGTAGTATCTCGGTAGCGGGGTCACAAGAGACCCAGTACTTC. It yields the protein CASSISVAGSQETQYF. This chain joins TRBV19 and TRBJ2-5, with 8 bases identical to TRBD2. Trimming took 3 bases from V and 2 from J; bases not matched to a gene: 8. Germline V gene data show CDR1 as LNHDA and CDR2 as SQIVND (reference sequence). The CDR3 covers 16 residues.

This clonotype was counted only a few times. The V and J genes are TRBV7-9 and TRBJ1-1; D might be TRBD1 (5 bases). The CDR3 is 14 amino acids. CDR1 and CDR2 (germline): SEHNR, FQNEAQ (reference sequence). V was trimmed by 1 base and J by 6 bases, leaving 12 bases between them. The DNA of the CDR3 is TGTGCCAGCAGCTTAGGAGGGGTCGGCGCTGAAGCTTTCTTT. Translated, it gives CASSLGGVGAEAFF.

The V call is TRBV29-1, the J call TRBJ1-1; no clear D. The germline gives CDR1 SQVTM, CDR2 ANQGSEA. The CDR3 spans 13 residues. The V end was cut by 2 bases, the J end by 1 base, with 8 bases between. This CDR3 is CSVEWIANTEAFF. The CDR3 coding sequence is TGCAGCGTTGAATGGATAGCGAACACTGAAGCTTTCTTT.

This clonotype was observed at least ten times. The chain links TRBV7-2 to TRBJ2-4; possibly TRBD2 for D (5 bases). This CDR3 is 15 amino acids long. From germline, CDR1 is SGHTA and CDR2 FQGNSA. Trimming pared 5 bases from V and 1 base from J, leaving 12 bases between. The CDR3 bases are TGTGCCAGCAGCCCGGCGGGTCGGGCCAAAAACATTCAGTACTTC. This translates into CASSPAGRAKNIQYF. The variable domain in full, with the rest retrieved from reference TRBV7-2 and TRBJ2-4, is GAGVSQSPSNKVTEKGKDVELRCDPISGHTALYWYRQSLGQGLEFLIYFQGNSAPDKSGLPSDRFSAERTGGSVSTLTIQRTQQEDSAVYLCASSPAGRAKNIQYFGAGTRLSVL.

This chain uses TRBV7-2 with TRBJ1-3, with 9 bases identical to TRBD1. Germline V lookup: CDR1 SGHTA, CDR2 FQGNSA. The V and J ends lost 1 base and 3 bases, in that order; junction bases with no gene match: 7. CDR3 size: 17 residues. CDR3 protein: CASSLGGQGRIGNTIYF. For the CDR3, the DNA is TGTGCCAGCAGCTTAGGGGGACAGGGCCGGATTGGAAACACCATATATTTT.

This clonotype has only a few counts. This rearrangement joins TRBV7-2 to TRBJ2-7; 12 bases fit TRBD1. J lost 2 bases, V lost 0 bases, and 11 bases had no gene match. The germline CDR1 and CDR2 sequences are SGHTA and FQGNSA. The CDR3 contains 19 residues. CDR3 in DNA: TGTGCCAGCAGCTTAGCCCCAAGGGGGGGACAGGGGGCCACCTACGAGCAGTACTTC. Translating gives CASSLAPRGGQGATYEQYF.

The V gene is TRBV7-2, the J gene TRBJ2-5, with D perhaps matching TRBD1 (6 bases). Germline lookup yields CDR1 SGHTA and CDR2 FQGNSA. This CDR3 is built from 12 residues. The V end lost 6 bases, the J end lost 4 bases, and 9 bases lay between the germline ends. The CDR3 sequence is CASRQGVETQYF. The CDR3 DNA sequence: TGTGCCAGCAGACAGGGTGTAGAGACCCAGTACTTC. The full variable domain, with the rest looked up from reference TRBV7-2 and TRBJ2-5, is GAGVSQSPSNKVTEKGKDVELRCDPISGHTALYWYRQSLGQGLEFLIYFQGNSAPDKSGLPSDRFSAERTGGSVSTLTIQRTQQEDSAVYLCASRQGVETQYFGPGTRLLVL.

This clonotype was recorded many times. The chain uses TRBV7-2 and TRBJ1-1, with D perhaps TRBD1 (5 bases). The CDR3 totals 13 residues. Germline V CDR1 and CDR2: SGHTA, FQGNSA. The ends were cut back, 6 bases at V and 3 bases at J, with 11 bases in the middle. The CDR3 DNA is TGTGCCAGCAGAGCGCCGGGGGACACTGAAGCTTTCTTT. Residues: CASRAPGDTEAFF.

The chain uses TRBV6-5 and TRBJ2-7; a possible D gene is TRBD2 (6 bases). The ends were cut back, 3 bases at V and 5 bases at J, with 14 bases in the middle. Germline V CDR1 and CDR2: MNHEY, SVGAGI. The CDR3 has 14 amino acids. CDR3 DNA sequence: TGTGCCAGCAGTTATTCTGGGACTGGCGACGAGCAGTACGTC. Translated: CASSYSGTGDEQYV.

The chain has TRBV7-4 and TRBJ2-7; D uncertain. This CDR3 has 13 residues. Germline V gene sequence: CDR1 SGHVT, CDR2 SQSDAQ. Trimming stripped 3 bases from V and 5 bases from J, with 11 bases between. CDR3 bases: TGTGCCAGCAGCTTCTCCCTAGTTGACGAGCAGTACTTC. Residues: CASSFSLVDEQYF.

This clonotype has just a few counts. The rearrangement uses TRBV27 and TRBJ2-3, with 7 positions matching TRBD2. The CDR3 totals 16 residues. Germline CDR1 reads MNHEY; CDR2 reads SMNVEV (reference sequence). J lost 5 bases, V lost 4 bases, and 12 bases had no gene match. The CDR3 DNA reads TGTGCCAGCAGTTCCCCCCCGGGGGAGGGGAAAGATACGCAGTATTTT. Translation: CASSSPPGEGKDTQYF.

The table lists this clonotype with many counts. The gene calls are TRBV7-2 and TRBJ2-3; the D is unclear. V lost 5 bases and J 5 bases, leaving 20 bases between the germline ends. The CDR3 totals 16 residues. Per the germline V gene, CDR1 is SGHTA and CDR2 is FQGNSA. CDR3: CASSPTPGQVRDTQYF. CDR3 DNA sequence: TGTGCCAGCAGCCCAACCCCGGGCCAGGTCCGAGATACGCAGTATTTT.

This clonotype was seen ten or more times. The chain uses TRBV7-2 and TRBJ2-1, with a tentative D call TRBD2 (8 bases). Germline values: CDR1 SGHTA, CDR2 FQGNSA. V lost 4 bases to trimming and J lost 10 bases, with 35 bases between them. This CDR3 has 20 residues. CDR3 residues: CASSSRGALLAAIFMEEQFF. CDR3 nucleotide sequence: TGTGCCAGCAGCTCCAGGGGGGCGTTACTAGCGGCGATCTTTATGGAGGAGCAGTTCTTC.

This clonotype has a handful of counts. V and J are TRBV6-5 and TRBJ1-1; possibly TRBD1 for D (6 bases). CDR1 and CDR2 from the germline V gene are MNHEY and SVGAGI. This CDR3 has 17 residues. Trimming shortened V by 0 bases and J by 0 bases, and 14 bases separated the two germline ends. In nucleotides, the CDR3 is TGTGCCAGCAGTTACTCGATGGACAGATTGATGAACACTGAAGCTTTCTTT. Its protein is CASSYSMDRLMNTEAFF.

This clonotype was seen ten or more times. J is TRBJ1-1 and V is TRBV7-2; the D is unclear. CDR3 length: 13 amino acids. The germline CDR1 and CDR2 sequences are SGHTA and FQGNSA. The germline V and J ends were trimmed by 2 bases and 3 bases, with 7 bases remaining between them. CDR3 sequence (DNA): TGTGCCAGCAGCTTAACTTTCGACACTGAAGCTTTCTTT. Translating it yields CASSLTFDTEAFF. Full variable domain (remainder filled in from reference TRBV7-2 and TRBJ1-1): GAGVSQSPSNKVTEKGKDVELRCDPISGHTALYWYRQSLGQGLEFLIYFQGNSAPDKSGLPSDRFSAERTGGSVSTLTIQRTQQEDSAVYLCASSLTFDTEAFFGQGTRLTVV.

This clonotype has just one count. This chain connects TRBV11-3 to TRBJ2-1; no clear D gene. The length of the CDR3 is 13 residues. The germline CDR1 and CDR2 sequences are SGHNT and YENEEA. V was cut by 1 base and J by 6 bases, with 7 bases left in between. CDR3 in amino acids: CASSLAETNEQFF. For the CDR3, the DNA is TGTGCCAGCAGCTTAGCTGAAACCAATGAGCAGTTCTTC.

This clonotype was detected a few times. The chain combines TRBV12-3 or TRBV12-4 with TRBJ2-1; D gene ambiguous. V was cut by 8 bases and J by 8 bases, with 13 bases left in between. The length of the CDR3 is 12 residues. Here the CDR3 DNA reads TGTGCCAGCGTGCCAGTCTCCGATGAGCAGTTCTTC. Protein product: CASVPVSDEQFF.

V usage is TRBV12-3 or TRBV12-4 and J usage is TRBJ1-2; D unclear. The CDR3 runs to 14 residues. Trimming shortened V by 4 bases and J by 0 bases, and 9 bases separated the two germline ends. The chain's CDR3 is CASSSPPANYGYTF. The CDR3 DNA is TGTGCCAGCAGTTCCCCTCCGGCTAACTATGGCTACACCTTC.

This sequence joins TRBV6-1 and TRBJ1-4, with D possibly being TRBD1 (5 bases). The CDR3 is 14 residues long. The germline V and J ends were trimmed by 6 bases and 4 bases, with 12 bases remaining between them. Germline CDR1 and CDR2: MNHNS and SASEGT. The CDR3 DNA sequence: TGTGCCAGCAGAGTTGGGGCCAATAATGAAAAACTGTTTTTT. Translating gives CASRVGANNEKLFF.